Each of the 14 T cell receptor beta chains below was sequenced from the same sample in a study of shared clonotypes between healthy human individuals (dated by TCRdb to the early 2020s). Receptor libraries were prepared by the immunoSEQ multiplex PCR assay. The immuneACCESS repertoire file appears here via TCRdb, limited to in-frame rearrangements. These files lack a portion of the clones; in checked studies, under half of the deficit traces to unresolved V genes, and the cause of the others is not known. In all, the sample holds about 490,000 clones, and roughly four fifths of those were seen once. The ten largest account for 10% to 15% of the sample. The sequenced material came from PBMCs. The receptors here all came from a woman aged 40-49 years in good health. Some clones in this sample may be carry-over from other donors' samples.

The rearrangement links TRBV4-2 to TRBJ2-1; 13 nucleotides line up with TRBD2. The CDR3 runs 20 residues. V lost 0 bases and J lost 3; bases outside the gene matches: 11. The germline V gene encodes CDR1 LGHNA and CDR2 YNFKEQ. CDR3: CASSQDKRTSGRGFYNEQFF. As DNA, the CDR3 is TGTGCCAGCAGCCAAGACAAAAGGACTAGCGGGAGAGGATTCTACAATGAGCAGTTCTTC.

V is TRBV5-3 and J is TRBJ1-1, with 11 bases aligning to TRBD1. TRBV5-3 is designated an ORF whose function remains uncertain. J gave up 0 bases and V 5 bases, and 6 bases lay outside the gene matches. The CDR3 runs 16 residues. The CDR3 is CARRSGTGGMNTEAFF. For the CDR3, the DNA is TGTGCCAGAAGGTCCGGGACAGGGGGGATGAACACTGAAGCTTTCTTT.

Written as DNA, the CDR3 is TGTGCCAGCAGCCAAGGGGTAGATGAGCAGTTCTTC. Amino acid sequence: CASSQGVDEQFF. The V call is TRBV4-2, the J call TRBJ2-1; D remains ambiguous. CDR3 size: 12 residues. Trimming pared 1 base from V and 8 bases from J, leaving 6 bases between. CDR1 is LGHNA, CDR2 YNFKEQ, per germline.

The chain joins TRBV9 to TRBJ2-1; D call uncertain. Trimming shortened V by 3 bases and J by 0 bases, and 10 bases separated the two germline ends. This CDR3 contains 15 residues. From germline, CDR1 is SGDLS and CDR2 YYNGEE. CDR3 nucleotides: TGTGCCAGCAGCGCGGACCCGAGCTCCTACAATGAGCAGTTCTTC. Translation gives CASSADPSSYNEQFF.

This clone was detected once. The chain combines TRBV19 with TRBJ2-1; 8 bases are shared with TRBD2. The junction had 4 bases not matched to a gene; V was cut back by 0 bases and J by 3 bases. This CDR3 has 16 amino acids. From germline, CDR1 is LNHDA and CDR2 SQIVND (reference sequence). The CDR3, as DNA: TGTGCCAGTAGTATAGAGGGCGGGAGGATCTACAATGAGCAGTTCTTC. Translating it yields CASSIEGGRIYNEQFF.

The V and J genes are TRBV28 and TRBJ2-5; 11 positions match TRBD1. The J call may not be correct, given that the DNA end is closer to TRBJ2-7. CDR3 size: 17 residues. The germline V gene has CDR1 MDHEN and CDR2 SYDVKM. This chain's CDR3 is CASSLGDWTGGYYEQYF. CDR3 in DNA: TGTGCCAGCAGTTTAGGCGATTGGACAGGGGGCTACTACGAGCAGTACTTC.

The genes are TRBV7-9 and TRBJ2-7; unclear D gene. This CDR3 comprises 14 residues. Germline V gene lookup returns CDR1 SEHNR and CDR2 FQNEAQ (reference sequence). Trimming pared 4 bases from V and 6 bases from J, leaving 16 bases between. The CDR3 is CASSSANSILEQYF. CDR3 nucleotides: TGTGCCAGCAGCTCCGCAAATAGTATTCTCGAGCAGTACTTC.

This clone was detected once. The genes are TRBV28 and TRBJ2-5; 7 nucleotides match TRBD1. Germline V gene data show CDR1 as MDHEN and CDR2 as SYDVKM. V lost 5 bases and J lost 1; bases outside the gene matches: 4. The CDR3 consists of 14 residues. The CDR3 sequence is CASSPWTGQETQYF. The CDR3 nucleotides read TGTGCCAGCAGTCCCTGGACAGGCCAAGAGACCCAGTACTTC.

The chain uses TRBV6-5 and TRBJ1-2; D might be TRBD1 (5 bases). The V and J ends lost 0 bases and 4 bases respectively, with 9 bases between them. The CDR3 spans 14 residues. Germline V lookup: CDR1 MNHEY, CDR2 SVGAGI. CDR3 sequence (DNA): TGTGCCAGCAGTTACTCGCCAGGGAGCTATGGCTACACCTTC. Amino acid sequence: CASSYSPGSYGYTF.

J is TRBJ2-7 and V is TRBV9, with D tentatively TRBD1 or TRBD2 (5 bases each). The CDR3 consists of 13 residues. Per the germline V gene, CDR1 is SGDLS and CDR2 is YYNGEE. Trimming took 4 bases from V and 6 from J, leaving 14 bases between them. CDR3 sequence reads: CASSPGWSGEQYF. The CDR3 DNA reads TGTGCCAGCAGCCCAGGGTGGAGCGGCGAGCAGTACTTC.

To note about this clone: This is likely an artifact of a read error, given a far larger clone one base away. The chain carries TRBV9 and TRBJ1-1, with D hard to call. The CDR3 length is 10 residues. The germline V gene encodes CDR1 SGDLS and CDR2 YYNGEE. V was shortened by 2 bases and J by 9 bases, with 5 bases between the two germline ends. The CDR3 nucleotides read TGTGCCAGCAGCGTCTGGAAAGCTTTCTTT. It specifies CASSVWKAFF.

This clone came up once. The chain uses TRBV2 and TRBJ1-2; D uncertain. This CDR3 spans 20 amino acids. V was shortened by 3 bases and J by 1 base, with 27 bases between the two germline ends. Germline CDR1 SNHLY, CDR2 FYNNEI. DNA for the CDR3: TGTGCCAGCAGTGATGGAAGCGTGTTCAGTGTTAATTCCCGTAACTATGGCTACACCTTC. Protein sequence: CASSDGSVFSVNSRNYGYTF.

The genes are TRBV9 and TRBJ2-1, with 7 bases matching TRBD2. V lost 3 bases and J lost 6; bases outside the gene matches: 12. The CDR3 sequence is 16 residues long. Germline-derived CDR1 and CDR2 are SGDLS and YYNGEE. The CDR3 DNA reads TGTGCCAGCAGCGCCTCTGGCGGGAGTATGGTCAATGAGCAGTTCTTC. Amino acids: CASSASGGSMVNEQFF.

V usage is TRBV5-4 and J usage is TRBJ2-3; D gene ambiguous. Germline V gene lookup returns CDR1 SGHNT and CDR2 YYREEE (reference sequence). Between the trimmed V and J ends, which lost 4 bases and 4 bases, there was a span of 10 bases. This CDR3 has 13 amino acids. CDR3 amino acids: CASSPPSSDTQYF. The CDR3 nucleotides read TGTGCCAGCAGCCCCCCTTCCTCAGATACGCAGTATTTT.